A single sample is the source of the 13 T cell receptor beta chains below, sequenced in a study of shared clonotypes between healthy human individuals. The assay was immunoSEQ multiplex PCR, and TCRdb's table has in-frame clones only and misses some. The data contain 2 million to 3 million clones, roughly 93% of them singletons. Sequenced sample: naive CD4+ T cells from PBMCs. Subset: CD45RA+ positively selected. The receptors originated from a man aged 18 to 29 in good health. Some clones in this sample may be carry-over from other donors' samples.

V usage is TRBV7-9 and J usage is TRBJ2-7; tentative D call: TRBD1 (6 bases). Germline V gene sequence: CDR1 SEHNR, CDR2 FQNEAQ (reference sequence). The CDR3 totals 16 residues. Trimming pared 7 bases from V and 0 bases from J, leaving 19 bases between. DNA for the CDR3: TGTGCCAGCATGGGACATATAGCGCGGGTCTCCTACGAGCAGTACTTC. This codes for CASMGHIARVSYEQYF.

J is TRBJ1-1 and V is TRBV18, with TRBD1 matching over 7 bases. Germline CDR1 reads KGHSH; CDR2 reads LQKENI. The junction had 14 bases not matched to a gene; V was cut back by 3 bases and J by 1 base. The CDR3 spans 18 residues. The CDR3 loop is CASSPRDSPDFKNTEAFF. Here the CDR3 DNA reads TGTGCCAGCTCACCTAGGGACAGTCCGGATTTCAAGAACACTGAAGCTTTCTTT. Full variable domain (rest looked up from reference TRBV18 and TRBJ1-1): NAGVMQNPRHLVRRRGQEARLRCSPMKGHSHVYWYRQLPEEGLKFMVYLQKENIIDESGMPKERFSAEFPKEGPSILRIQQVVRGDSAAYFCASSPRDSPDFKNTEAFFGQGTRLTVV.

This rearrangement joins TRBV11-3 to TRBJ1-1; tentatively, D is TRBD1 (6 bases). Trimming pared 5 bases from V and 2 bases from J, leaving 18 bases between. The CDR3 length is 16 residues. Germline-derived CDR1 and CDR2 are SGHNT and YENEEA. CDR3 region: CASSTSGGAGNTEAFF. The CDR3 DNA sequence: TGTGCCAGCAGCACGAGCGGGGGGGCTGGCAACACTGAAGCTTTCTTT.

This sequence joins TRBV14 and TRBJ2-3; tentatively, D is TRBD1 (6 bases). The V gene's germline CDR1 is SGHDN and CDR2 FVKESK. The germline V and J ends were trimmed by 2 bases and 8 bases, with 14 bases remaining between them. CDR3 length equals 14 residues. The CDR3 DNA sequence: TGTGCCAGCAGCCAATGGAACAGGGCGGGTACGCAGTATTTT. This gives the protein CASSQWNRAGTQYF. Full variable domain (rest looked up from reference TRBV14 and TRBJ2-3): EAGVTQFPSHSVIEKGQTVTLRCDPISGHDNLYWYRRVMGKEIKFLLHFVKESKQDESGMPNNRFLAERTGGTYSTLKVQPAELEDSGVYFCASSQWNRAGTQYFGPGTRLTVL.

CDR3 residues: CASSYSTGPSPYGYTF. In nucleotides, the CDR3 is TGTGCCAGCAGTTACTCCACTGGACCTTCCCCCTATGGCTACACCTTC. The chain is built from TRBV6-6 and TRBJ1-2; D is unresolved. The CDR3 is made up of 16 amino acids. The V gene's germline CDR1 is MNHNY and CDR2 SVGAGI (reference sequence). The V gene lost 0 bases and the J gene lost 4 bases, with 15 bases spanning the gap.

The V gene is TRBV30, the J gene TRBJ1-5, with 11 bases fitting TRBD1. The germline V gene encodes CDR1 GTSNPN and CDR2 SVGIG (reference sequence). This CDR3 is 13 amino acids long. The ends lost 4 bases at V and 9 bases at J; junction bases unmatched: 5. Written as DNA, the CDR3 is TGTGCCTGGACTCCGGGACAGGGGGGGCCCCAGCATTTT. This sequence encodes CAWTPGQGGPQHF.

The rearrangement joins TRBV5-1 to TRBJ2-7; 13 nucleotides match TRBD2. CDR3 length: 16 residues. V shed 4 bases, J shed 2 bases, and the junction held 6 bases outside the gene matches. Germline loops: CDR1 SGHRS, CDR2 YFSETQ. CDR3 region: CASSPLGTSGAYEQYF. The CDR3 nucleotides read TGCGCCAGCAGCCCGTTAGGGACTAGCGGGGCCTACGAGCAGTACTTC.

V gene TRBV7-9 combines with J gene TRBJ2-3; D may correspond to TRBD1 or TRBD2 (6 bases each). The CDR3 contains 16 residues. The V end lost 3 bases, the J end lost 0 bases, and 13 bases lay between the germline ends. Germline values: CDR1 SEHNR, CDR2 FQNEAQ (reference sequence). As DNA, the CDR3 is TGTGCCAGCAGCTTCCTTTCGGGGGCTAGCACAGATACGCAGTATTTT. Protein product: CASSFLSGASTDTQYF.

This clone appeared once. The V call is TRBV19, the J call TRBJ2-7; 10 nucleotides align to TRBD1. The J segment lost 6 bases and the V segment lost 4 bases, leaving 6 bases of the junction unmatched. The CDR3 has 14 amino acids. Germline CDR1 reads LNHDA; CDR2 reads SQIVND (reference sequence). The CDR3 DNA reads TGTGCCAGTAGTAGAGACAGGGGGCCCACCGAGCAGTACTTC. It specifies CASSRDRGPTEQYF.

The rearrangement uses TRBV6-1 and TRBJ2-7; TRBD2 matches 8 bases. The CDR3 covers 14 residues. J was trimmed by 5 bases and V by 8 bases; bases with no gene match: 11. Germline CDR1 is MNHNS and CDR2 is SASEGT. The CDR3 DNA follows: TGTGCCAGCTTTAAATTTAGCGGGGACAACGAGCAGTACTTC. Protein sequence: CASFKFSGDNEQYF.

This chain uses TRBV28 with TRBJ1-5; D ambiguous. CDR1 is MDHEN and CDR2 is SYDVKM in the germline V gene. Trimming shortened V by 8 bases and J by 2 bases, and 13 bases separated the two germline ends. The CDR3 loop spans 14 amino acids. CDR3: CASGERLGNQPQHF. CDR3 nucleotide sequence: TGTGCCAGCGGGGAAAGACTCGGCAATCAGCCCCAGCATTTT. The full variable domain, completed using reference TRBV28 and TRBJ1-5, is DVKVTQSSRYLVKRTGEKVFLECVQDMDHENMFWYRQDPGLGLRLIYFSYDVKMKEKGDIPEGYSVSREKKERFSLILESASTNQTSMYLCASGERLGNQPQHFGDGTRLSIL.

The chain uses TRBV9 and TRBJ2-7, with 10 bases aligning to TRBD1. The germline CDR1 and CDR2 sequences are SGDLS and YYNGEE. The CDR3 loop spans 14 amino acids. J was trimmed by 5 bases and V by 3 bases; bases with no gene match: 5. CDR3 sequence (DNA): TGTGCCAGCAGCGCCGACAGGGGGCTCAACGAGCAGTACTTC. Protein: CASSADRGLNEQYF. The whole variable domain, filled in from reference TRBV9 and TRBJ2-7, reads DSGVTQTPKHLITATGQRVTLRCSPRSGDLSVYWYQQSLDQGLQFLIQYYNGEERAKGNILERFSAQQFPDLHSELNLSSLELGDSALYFCASSADRGLNEQYFGPGTRLTVT.

The chain is built from TRBV7-2 and TRBJ2-1; 7 bases fit TRBD2. CDR3 length: 15 amino acids. Unmatched junction bases numbered 6, after V lost 0 bases and J lost 7 bases. Germline V gene data show CDR1 as SGHTA and CDR2 as FQGNSA. The CDR3 bases are TGTGCCAGCAGCTTAGCGGGAGGGCCATGGAATGAGCAGTTCTTC. Residues: CASSLAGGPWNEQFF.